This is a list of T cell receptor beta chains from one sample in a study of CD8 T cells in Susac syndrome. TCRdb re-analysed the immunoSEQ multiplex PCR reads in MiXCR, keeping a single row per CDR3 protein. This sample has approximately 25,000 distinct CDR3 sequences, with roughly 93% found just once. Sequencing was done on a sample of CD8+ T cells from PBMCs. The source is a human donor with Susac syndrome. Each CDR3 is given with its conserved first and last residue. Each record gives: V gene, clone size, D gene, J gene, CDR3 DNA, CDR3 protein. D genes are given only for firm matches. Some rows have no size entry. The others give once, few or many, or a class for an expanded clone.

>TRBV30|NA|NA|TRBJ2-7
TGTGCCTGGAGCGAGACCGCCTACGAGCAGTACTTC
CAWSETAYEQYF
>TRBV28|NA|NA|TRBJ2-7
TGTGCCAGCACATTTTCCCACGTCTACGAGCAGTACTTC
CASTFSHVYEQYF
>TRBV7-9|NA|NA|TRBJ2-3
TGTGCCAGCAGCTTATGGCTAGGGGGGCTGACAGATACGCAGTATTTT
CASSLWLGGLTDTQYF
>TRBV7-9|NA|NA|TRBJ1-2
TGTGCCAGCAGCCCAGTGGGGGATCTTGCCTATGGCTACACCTTC
CASSPVGDLAYGYTF
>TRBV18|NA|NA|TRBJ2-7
TGTGCCAGCTCACCCGGGGCGGTGGACGAGCAGTACTTC
CASSPGAVDEQYF
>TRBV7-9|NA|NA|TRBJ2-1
TGTGCCAGCAGCCCCCCGGGGGCCAATGAGCAGTTCTTC
CASSPPGANEQFF
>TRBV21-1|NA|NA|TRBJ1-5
TGTGCCAGCAGCTCCCGGGACAGGGGAAATCAGCCCCAGCATTTT
CASSSRDRGNQPQHF
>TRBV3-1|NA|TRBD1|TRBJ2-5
TGTGCCAGCAGCCCCCGGACAGGGCAGGAGACCCAGTACTTC
CASSPRTGQETQYF
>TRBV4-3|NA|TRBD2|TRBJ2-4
TGCGCCAGCAGCCAAGTCTCGAATTATCGCGGGGGAAACATTCAGTACTTC
CASSQVSNYRGGNIQYF
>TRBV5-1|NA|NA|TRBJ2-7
TGCGCCAGCAGCTTGGAAGATCCACGAAGAGAGGTTGACGAGCAGTACTTC
CASSLEDPRREVDEQYF
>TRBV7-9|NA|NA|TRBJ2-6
TGTGCCAGCAGCTTCCCGACAGGCAATACGACCTCTGGGGCCAACGTCCTGACTTTC
CASSFPTGNTTSGANVLTF
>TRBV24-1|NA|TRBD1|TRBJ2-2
TGTGCCACCAGTGAGGGTTGGGACAGTAACACCGGGGAGCTGTTTTTT
CATSEGWDSNTGELFF
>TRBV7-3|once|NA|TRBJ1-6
TGTGCCAGCAGCTTAGGACACGCCTCACCCCTCCACTTT
CASSLGHASPLHF
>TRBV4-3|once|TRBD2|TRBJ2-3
TGCGCCAGCAGCCGAATACTAGCGGGGGAAGCAGATACGCAGTATTTT
CASSRILAGEADTQYF
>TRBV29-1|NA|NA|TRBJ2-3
TGCAGCGTTGTATTGGGGGGCCTGGGCACAGATACGCAGTATTTT
CSVVLGGLGTDTQYF
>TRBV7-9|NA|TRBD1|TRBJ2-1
TGTGCCAGCAGCTTATCAGACAGGGGGCGAAGGTACAATGAGCAGTTCTTC
CASSLSDRGRRYNEQFF
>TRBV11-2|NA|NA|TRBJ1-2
TGTGCCAGCAGCCCAACGGGGGGCGCGGACTATGGCTACACCTTC
CASSPTGGADYGYTF
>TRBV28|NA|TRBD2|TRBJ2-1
TGTGCCAGCAGTCTAGAAGGACTAGCGGGAGTCAATGAGCAGTTCTTC
CASSLEGLAGVNEQFF
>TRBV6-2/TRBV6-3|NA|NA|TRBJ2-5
TGTGCCAGCAGTTATCAAGCGGCGACCCAGTACTTC
CASSYQAATQYF
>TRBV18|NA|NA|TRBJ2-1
TGTGCCAGCTCACCCAGGGCAGAGACTAGTGGTGAGCAGTTCTTC
CASSPRAETSGEQFF
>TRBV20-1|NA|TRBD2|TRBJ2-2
TGCAGTGCTAGAGATCTAGCGGGGGGGCACACCGGGGAGCTGTTTTTT
CSARDLAGGHTGELFF
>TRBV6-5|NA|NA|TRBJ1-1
TGTGCCAGTTCTCCCCAGGGGTTGGATTCTGAAGCTTTCTTT
CASSPQGLDSEAFF
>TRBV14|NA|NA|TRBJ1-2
TGTGCCAGCAGCCTTACAGAAGACTATGGCTACACCTTC
CASSLTEDYGYTF
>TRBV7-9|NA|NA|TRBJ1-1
TGTGCCAGCAGCTTATCGGATGCAGCAGACACTGAAGCTTTCTTT
CASSLSDAADTEAFF
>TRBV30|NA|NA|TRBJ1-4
TGTGCCTGGAGTGTAATCGGGGGGGAAAAACTGTTTTTT
CAWSVIGGEKLFF
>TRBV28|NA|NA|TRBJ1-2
TGTGCCAGCAGTTTAAGAGGGGCTAACTATGGCTACACCTTC
CASSLRGANYGYTF
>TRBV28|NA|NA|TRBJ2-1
TGTGCCAGCAGTTTGACCAGTATAGCCTACAATGAGCAGTTCTTC
CASSLTSIAYNEQFF
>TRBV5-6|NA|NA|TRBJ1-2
TGTGCCAGCAGCTTTTTACCAGGCTTATCCTACTATGGCTACACCTTC
CASSFLPGLSYYGYTF
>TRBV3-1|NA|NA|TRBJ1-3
TGTGCCAGCAGCCAAGAATACAGCCAAGCCGCTGGAAACACCATATATTTT
CASSQEYSQAAGNTIYF
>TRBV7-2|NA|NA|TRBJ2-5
TGTGCCAGCAGCTTAGATTTCACAGGCGGGGAGACCCAGTACTTC
CASSLDFTGGETQYF
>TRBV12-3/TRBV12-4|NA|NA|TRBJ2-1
TGTGCCAGTCTACAGGGCAATGAGCAGTTCTTC
CASLQGNEQFF
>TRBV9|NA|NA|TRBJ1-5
TGTGCCAGCAGCGTAGAGGGAGGGCAGCCCCAGCATTTT
CASSVEGGQPQHF
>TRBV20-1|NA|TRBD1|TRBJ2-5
TGCAGTGCTGGGGAACAGGGGGGTTTCCAAGAGACCCAGTACTTC
CSAGEQGGFQETQYF
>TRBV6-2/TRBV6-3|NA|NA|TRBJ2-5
TGTGCCAGCAGTAAGGAGGAAAAAGAGACCCAGTACTTC
CASSKEEKETQYF
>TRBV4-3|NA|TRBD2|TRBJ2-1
TGCGCCAGCAGCCAAGATGTACTAGCGGGGAGTAGGAGCTCCTACAATGAGCAGTTCTTC
CASSQDVLAGSRSSYNEQFF
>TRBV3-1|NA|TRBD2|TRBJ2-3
TGTGCCAGCAGCCAAGAGCGGGGGGACACAGATACGCAGTATTTT
CASSQERGDTDTQYF
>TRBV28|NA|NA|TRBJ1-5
TGTGCCAGCAGAACGCAGGAAAACAATCAGCCCCAGCATTTT
CASRTQENNQPQHF
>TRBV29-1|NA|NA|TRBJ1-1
TGCAGCTTTTGGAAGGGACCCGAAGCTTTCTTT
CSFWKGPEAFF
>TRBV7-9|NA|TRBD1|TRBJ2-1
TGTGCCAGCAGCTTCGAACAGGGGGTTTGGCAGTTCTTC
CASSFEQGVWQFF
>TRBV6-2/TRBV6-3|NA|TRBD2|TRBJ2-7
TGTGCCAGCATCACTCGCCCCGGGAGGGCCCACGAGCAGTACTTC
CASITRPGRAHEQYF
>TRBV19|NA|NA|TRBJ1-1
TGTGCCAGTAGACCTCTCGAAAGCACTGAAGCTTTCTTT
CASRPLESTEAFF
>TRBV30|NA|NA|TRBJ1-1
TGTGCCTGGAGTGCAGCCCGCACATATCAAACAGCGAACACTGAAGCTTTCTTT
CAWSAARTYQTANTEAFF